This T cell receptor (beta chain) came from a study of blood T cell repertoires in COVID-19. Background on the study: T cells, B-cell-depleted T cells, or PBMCs supplied cDNA or gDNA.

Repertoires were generated with immunoSEQ multiplex PCR, while TCRdb's copy carries only in-frame clones and drops some. The table lists about 320,000 clones, about 85% of them singletons. This CDR3 region has 12 residues. The V gene lost 3 bases and the J gene lost 4 bases, with 7 bases spanning the gap. As regards this clone: Other DNA sequences in the same sample also yield this CDR3.

Adults between roughly 18 and 90 years of age took part from 24 US areas. The study assigned cohorts using participant-reported clinical history. All exposed participants met a person with COVID-19 within 2 weeks before entering the study. The receptor was derived from a woman between 25 and 40 years old who had been exposed to COVID-19. The chain links TRBV12-3 or TRBV12-4 to TRBJ2-7, with D possibly being TRBD1 (6 bases). Sample: PBMCs or T cells enriched from blood (not recorded which). The CDR3 region is CASSFQGYEQYF. The CDR3 nucleotides are TGTGCCAGCAGTTTTCAGGGGTACGAGCAGTACTTC.